The rows below give T cell receptor beta chains drawn from one sample of a study of OX40 agonist ivuxolimab in advanced cancers. The assay was immunoSEQ multiplex PCR, and TCRdb's table has in-frame clones only and misses some. Here the sample spans over 20,000 clones, approximately 86% being singletons. The source was CD4+ or CD8+ T cells sorted from blood, collected in a trial of the OX40 agonist ivuxolimab. The source is an adult with an advanced solid tumor such as melanoma, head and neck, liver or kidney cancer. The CDR3 runs from the conserved cysteine through the conserved F or W. D genes are given only for firm matches. Clone size is shown for a subset of rows, as once, few, many or a class of expanded clone.

v_gene	j_gene	d_gene	abundance	CDR3aa	CDR3nt
TRBV13	TRBJ1-6	TRBD1	.	CASSLGGQEINSPLHF	TGTGCCAGCAGCTTAGGTGGACAGGAGATTAATTCACCCCTCCACTTT
TRBV5-1	TRBJ2-2	.	.	CASSLAGGKSGELFF	TGCGCCAGCAGCTTGGCGGGGGGCAAATCCGGGGAGCTGTTTTTT
TRBV7-3	TRBJ2-3	.	once	CASSLMDEGQGPTYTQYF	TGTGCCAGCAGCTTAATGGATGAGGGGCAGGGCCCCACATATACGCAGTATTTT
TRBV30	TRBJ2-3	TRBD2	.	CAWKDGGYPDTQYF	TGTGCCTGGAAAGACGGGGGGTACCCAGATACGCAGTATTTT
TRBV9	TRBJ1-5	.	.	CASSVGWEGGQPQHF	TGTGCCAGCAGCGTAGGTTGGGAAGGCGGTCAGCCCCAGCATTTT
TRBV20-1	TRBJ1-2	.	.	CSASKGNGYTF	TGCAGTGCTAGTAAGGGGAACGGCTACACCTTC
TRBV5-1	TRBJ2-1	.	.	CASSLVSMSSYNEQFF	TGCGCCAGCAGCTTGGTCAGTATGAGCTCCTACAATGAGCAGTTCTTC
TRBV10-3	TRBJ2-5	.	.	CAINPGEGETQYF	TGTGCCATCAATCCGGGGGAAGGGGAGACCCAGTACTTC
TRBV5-4	TRBJ2-7	TRBD2	.	CASSRGTSGASYEQYF	TGTGCCAGCAGCCGAGGGACTAGCGGGGCGAGCTACGAGCAGTACTTC
TRBV7-2	TRBJ2-2	TRBD2	.	CASSESTGGHGELFF	TGTGCCAGCAGCGAATCAACGGGGGGGCACGGGGAGCTGTTTTTT
TRBV5-5	TRBJ2-7	TRBD2	.	CASSLAGDSAYEQYF	TGTGCCAGCAGTCTAGCGGGGGACAGCGCCTACGAGCAGTACTTC
TRBV20-1	TRBJ2-7	.	once	CSARGGYEQYF	TGCAGTGCTAGGGGGGGTTACGAGCAGTACTTC
TRBV9	TRBJ2-1	TRBD2	.	CASSVEGLAGGYNEQFF	TGTGCCAGCAGCGTAGAGGGACTAGCGGGGGGTTACAATGAGCAGTTCTTC
TRBV6-5	TRBJ2-7	TRBD1	.	CASWGQVTYEQYF	TGTGCCAGCTGGGGACAGGTTACTTACGAGCAGTACTTC
TRBV2	TRBJ2-5	.	.	CASKVQETQYF	TGTGCCAGCAAGGTCCAAGAGACCCAGTACTTC
TRBV27	TRBJ2-3	TRBD2	.	CASLRSLAGAGSTDTQYF	TGTGCCAGCCTGAGGTCGCTAGCGGGAGCGGGGAGCACAGATACGCAGTATTTT
TRBV7-9	TRBJ2-2	TRBD1	.	CAAGTQGAGTGELFF	TGTGCCGCCGGGACACAGGGGGCAGGGACCGGGGAGCTGTTTTTT
TRBV2	TRBJ2-5	.	.	CASTPTLVQETQYF	TGTGCCAGCACCCCCACCCTGGTACAAGAGACCCAGTACTTC
TRBV30	TRBJ1-6	TRBD1	.	CAWSVSTGFGSPLHF	TGTGCCTGGAGTGTATCGACAGGGTTTGGCTCACCCCTCCACTTT
TRBV4-2	TRBJ1-3	.	.	CASSQFQGSGNTIYF	TGTGCCAGCAGCCAGTTTCAGGGCTCTGGAAACACCATATATTTT
TRBV25-1	TRBJ2-7	TRBD2	.	CASTLHPSGTLYEQYF	TGTGCCAGCACCCTTCACCCTAGCGGGACCCTCTACGAGCAGTACTTC
TRBV2	TRBJ2-1	.	.	CASSRGNEQFF	TGTGCCAGCAGTCGAGGGAATGAGCAGTTCTTC
TRBV4-3	TRBJ2-1	.	once	CASSQAQGAAFGEQFF	TGCGCCAGCAGCCAAGCTCAAGGGGCCGCTTTTGGTGAGCAGTTCTTC
TRBV11-1	TRBJ1-3	.	.	CASSSIGNTIYF	TGTGCCAGCAGCTCGATCGGAAACACCATATATTTT
TRBV6-1	TRBJ2-1	.	.	CASSEAVPYRGVYNEQFF	TGTGCCAGCAGTGAAGCCGTGCCGTATAGAGGGGTCTACAATGAGCAGTTCTTC
TRBV9	TRBJ2-1	TRBD2	few	CASSSPGLAGGGYNEQFF	TGTGCCAGCAGCTCGCCGGGACTAGCGGGAGGGGGGTACAATGAGCAGTTCTTC
TRBV19	TRBJ1-4	.	.	CASSIRLQGNEKLFF	TGTGCCAGTAGTATCCGCCTACAGGGCAATGAAAAACTGTTTTTT
TRBV4-2	TRBJ2-2	TRBD2	.	CASSPLAGNTGELFF	TGTGCCAGCAGCCCCTTAGCGGGGAACACCGGGGAGCTGTTTTTT
TRBV11-3	TRBJ2-5	TRBD1	.	CASSPGQGDGETQYF	TGTGCCAGCAGCCCGGGACAGGGGGATGGAGAGACCCAGTACTTC
TRBV7-9	TRBJ2-2	TRBD1	.	CASRTTGQSTGELFF	TGTGCCAGCAGAACCACGGGACAGTCCACCGGGGAGCTGTTTTTT
TRBV15	TRBJ2-5	TRBD1	few	CATSRGDRGTQYF	TGTGCCACCAGCAGAGGGGACAGAGGGACCCAGTACTTC
TRBV7-2	TRBJ2-3	.	once	CASSLSRRSTDTQYF	TGTGCCAGCAGCTTATCTCGCAGAAGCACAGATACGCAGTATTTT
TRBV4-1	TRBJ2-7	TRBD2	.	CASKTLAGVSSYEQYF	TGCGCCAGCAAAACACTAGCGGGAGTAAGCTCCTACGAGCAGTACTTC
TRBV15	TRBJ2-2	.	once	CATSRVLGELFF	TGTGCCACCAGCAGAGTGCTCGGGGAGCTGTTTTTT
TRBV9	TRBJ1-6	.	.	CASSETGSSYNSPLHF	TGTGCCAGCAGCGAAACAGGGAGCTCCTATAATTCACCCCTCCACTTT
TRBV9	TRBJ2-7	.	.	CASSVGTRSYEQYF	TGTGCCAGCAGCGTAGGGACGCGATCCTACGAGCAGTACTTC
TRBV2	TRBJ1-5	.	.	CASSEIQMNQPQHF	TGTGCCAGCAGTGAAATACAGATGAATCAGCCCCAGCATTTT